This T cell receptor beta chain was profiled in a study of T cell responses to AZD1222 COVID-19 vaccine. General study points: Once two AZD1222 doses were given, Spike-specific TCR breadth and depth went up. Nearly half of spike-specific TCRs reportedly target unmutated variant regions. Possibly, clonal diversity was underestimated; donors were largely white British and included more females.

Germline V gene data show CDR1 as MNHEY and CDR2 as SMNVEV (reference sequence). The CDR3 length is 16 residues. The V gene lost 0 bases and the J gene lost 1 base, with 13 bases spanning the gap. Analysis merged second doses at about 4 or about 12 weeks. A remark on this clone: Antigen specificity is unknown.

The assay was immunoSEQ multiplex PCR, and TCRdb's table has in-frame clones only and misses some. The sample includes about 180,000 clones, 85% to 95% of them seen just once. The clonotype was recovered from an adult who received the AZD1222 COVID-19 vaccine. The sequencing here drew on peripheral blood, taken 28 days after the second AZD1222 dose. The chain uses TRBV27 and TRBJ2-7; TRBD1 or TRBD2 may be the D gene (5 bases each). The CDR3, as DNA: TGTGCCAGCAGTTTATCAGCCGGGGCCCGATCCTACGAGCAGTACTTC. Its protein is CASSLSAGARSYEQYF.